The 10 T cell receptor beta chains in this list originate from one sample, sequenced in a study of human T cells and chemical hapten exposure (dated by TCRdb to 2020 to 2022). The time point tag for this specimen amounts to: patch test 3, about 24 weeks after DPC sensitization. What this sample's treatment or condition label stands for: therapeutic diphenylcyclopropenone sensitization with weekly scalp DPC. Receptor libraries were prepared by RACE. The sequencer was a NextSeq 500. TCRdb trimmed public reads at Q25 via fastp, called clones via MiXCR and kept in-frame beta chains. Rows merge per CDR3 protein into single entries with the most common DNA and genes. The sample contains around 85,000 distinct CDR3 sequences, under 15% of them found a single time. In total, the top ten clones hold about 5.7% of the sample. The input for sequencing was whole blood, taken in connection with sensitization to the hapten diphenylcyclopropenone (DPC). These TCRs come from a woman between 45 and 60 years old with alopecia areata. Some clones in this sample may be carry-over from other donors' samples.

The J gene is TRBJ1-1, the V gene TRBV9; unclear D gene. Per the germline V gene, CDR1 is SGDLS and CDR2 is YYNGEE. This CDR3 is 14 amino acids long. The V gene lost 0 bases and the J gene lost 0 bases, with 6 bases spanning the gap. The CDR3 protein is CASSVGSLNTEAFF. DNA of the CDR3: TGTGCCAGCAGCGTAGGGTCCCTGAACACTGAAGCTTTCTTT. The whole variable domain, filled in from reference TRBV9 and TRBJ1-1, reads DSGVTQTPKHLITATGQRVTLRCSPRSGDLSVYWYQQSLDQGLQFLIQYYNGEERAKGNILERFSAQQFPDLHSELNLSSLELGDSALYFCASSVGSLNTEAFFGQGTRLTVV.

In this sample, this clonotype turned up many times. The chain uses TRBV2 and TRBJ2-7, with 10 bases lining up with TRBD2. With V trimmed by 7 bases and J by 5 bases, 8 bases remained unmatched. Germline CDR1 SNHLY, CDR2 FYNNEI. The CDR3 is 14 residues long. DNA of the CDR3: TGTGCCAGCAAAGAAATTAGCGGGAGGAACGAGCAGTACTTC. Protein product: CASKEISGRNEQYF.

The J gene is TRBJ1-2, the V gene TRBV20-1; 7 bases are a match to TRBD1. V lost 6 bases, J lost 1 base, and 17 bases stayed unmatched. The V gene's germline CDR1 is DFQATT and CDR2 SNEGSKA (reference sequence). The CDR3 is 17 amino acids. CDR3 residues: CSATRDRDSSFNYGYTF. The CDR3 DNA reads TGCAGTGCAACGAGAGACCGGGACAGCAGTTTTAACTATGGCTACACCTTC.

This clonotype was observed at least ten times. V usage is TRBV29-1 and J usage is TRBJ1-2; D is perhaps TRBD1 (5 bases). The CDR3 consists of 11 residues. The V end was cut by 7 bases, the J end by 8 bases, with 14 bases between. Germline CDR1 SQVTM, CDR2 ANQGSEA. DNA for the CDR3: TGCAGCGCAATTTGGGACTTAGGCTACACCTTC. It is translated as CSAIWDLGYTF.

The CDR3 loop reads CASILRQSFTGELFF. CDR3 DNA: TGTGCCAGCATATTACGACAGAGCTTCACCGGGGAGCTGTTTTTT. V and J are TRBV6-1 and TRBJ2-2; D perhaps matches TRBD1 (5 bases). CDR1 is MNHNS and CDR2 is SASEGT in the germline V gene. The CDR3 runs 15 residues. Trimming removed 7 bases at V and 4 bases at J, with 16 bases between.

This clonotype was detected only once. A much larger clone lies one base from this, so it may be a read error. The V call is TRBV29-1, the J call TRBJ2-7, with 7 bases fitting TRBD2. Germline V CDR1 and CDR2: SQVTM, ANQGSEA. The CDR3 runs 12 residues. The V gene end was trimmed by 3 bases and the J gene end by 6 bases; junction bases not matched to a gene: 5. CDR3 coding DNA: TGCAGCGTTGAGGCGGGAGATGGCGAGCAGTACTTC. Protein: CSVEAGDGEQYF.

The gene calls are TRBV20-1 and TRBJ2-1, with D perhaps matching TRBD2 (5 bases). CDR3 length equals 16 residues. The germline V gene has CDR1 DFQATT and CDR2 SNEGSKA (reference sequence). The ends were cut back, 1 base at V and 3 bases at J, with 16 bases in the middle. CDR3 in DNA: TGCAGTGCTAGAGTCAGAGCGGCCCAGGTCTACAATGAGCAGTTCTTC. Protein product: CSARVRAAQVYNEQFF.

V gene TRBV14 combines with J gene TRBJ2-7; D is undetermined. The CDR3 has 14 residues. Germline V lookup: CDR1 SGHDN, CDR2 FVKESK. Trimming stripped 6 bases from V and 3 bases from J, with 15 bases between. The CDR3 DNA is TGTGCCAGCAGTAAACCCCCCTTCTTCTACGAGCAGTACTTC. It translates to CASSKPPFFYEQYF.

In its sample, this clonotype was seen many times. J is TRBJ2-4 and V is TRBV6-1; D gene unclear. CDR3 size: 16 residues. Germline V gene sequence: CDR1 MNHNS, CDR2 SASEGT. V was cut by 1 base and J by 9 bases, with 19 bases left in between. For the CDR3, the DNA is TGTGCCAGCAGTGAAGTCGCTGGGTCCTTGCGCGTCATTCAGTACTTC. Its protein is CASSEVAGSLRVIQYF.

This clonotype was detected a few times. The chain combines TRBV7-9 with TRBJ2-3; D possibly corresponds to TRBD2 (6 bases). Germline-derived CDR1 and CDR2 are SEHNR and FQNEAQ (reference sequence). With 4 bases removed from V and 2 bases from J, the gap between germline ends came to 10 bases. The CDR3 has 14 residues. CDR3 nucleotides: TGTGCCAGCAGCTCCGGGACTTACACAGATACGCAGTATTTT. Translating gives CASSSGTYTDTQYF.